The 2 T cell receptor beta chains listed next were all sequenced from one sample in a study of T cell changes during pregnancy in multiple sclerosis. The data were produced by immunoSEQ multiplex PCR, yet TCRdb's version contains in-frame clones alone and is incomplete. The sample has approximately 100,000 clones, under 95% seen once. Sequences were derived from peripheral blood, sampled after pregnancy. Every receptor here comes from a female donor in good health, enrolled as a control in a pregnancy study.

The rearrangement uses TRBV19 and TRBJ1-1; 7 bases map to TRBD1. This CDR3 is built from 16 residues. Germline CDR1 and CDR2: LNHDA and SQIVND (reference sequence). The trim removed 7 bases at V and 2 bases at J, leaving 13 bases unmatched. The CDR3 sequence is CASNSKTGTENTEAFF. The CDR3, as DNA: TGTGCCAGTAACAGCAAAACAGGGACAGAAAACACTGAAGCTTTCTTT.

This clone was counted a single time. The chain links TRBV29-1 to TRBJ2-5, with 7 positions matching TRBD2. The CDR3 is 15 amino acids. V lost 4 bases, J lost 5 bases, and 13 bases stayed unmatched. Germline V gene lookup returns CDR1 SQVTM and CDR2 ANQGSEA. CDR3 DNA: TGCAGCGTTGGAGGCGGGGGACCTCGGGGGGAGACCCAGTACTTC. This translates into CSVGGGGPRGETQYF.